Presented here are 31 T cell receptor beta chains from one specimen sequenced in a study of control samples from healthy donors and cancer patients. Generated by immunoSEQ multiplex PCR, the TCRdb table keeps only in-frame clones and is missing some. The data show some 170,000 clones, 96% seen once. The material sequenced was blood. These receptors originate from a woman aged 30 to 39 in good health.

This clone was seen a few times. The rearrangement joins TRBV7-9 to TRBJ1-5; D remains ambiguous. The CDR3 consists of 17 residues. Germline V gene data show CDR1 as SEHNR and CDR2 as FQNEAQ (reference sequence). Trimming shortened V by 2 bases and J by 3 bases, and 17 bases separated the two germline ends. The CDR3 spells CASSLRPGRRPNQPQHF. CDR3 sequence (DNA): TGTGCCAGCAGCTTACGCCCGGGGAGGAGGCCCAATCAGCCCCAGCATTTT.

The chain is built from TRBV5-1 and TRBJ2-7, with D uncertain. Germline-derived CDR1 and CDR2 are SGHRS and YFSETQ. V was trimmed by 4 bases and J by 4 bases, leaving 18 bases between them. There are 15 residues in the CDR3. CDR3 sequence (DNA): TGCGCCAGCAGCAACCTTAGAAGATTTGAGTACGAGCAGTACTTC. This codes for CASSNLRRFEYEQYF.

Details on this clone: This sample also contains other DNA sequences that code for the same CDR3. V is TRBV19 and J is TRBJ1-6; D remains unclear. The CDR3 has 13 amino acids. Germline V gene lookup returns CDR1 LNHDA and CDR2 SQIVND (reference sequence). The V and J ends lost 3 bases and 7 bases respectively, with 7 bases between them. The CDR3 DNA reads TGTGCCAGTAGTATTGCCAGAAATTCACCCCTCCACTTT. Protein sequence: CASSIARNSPLHF.

The J gene is TRBJ1-1, the V gene TRBV30; D possibly corresponds to TRBD1 (5 bases). V dropped 4 bases and J dropped 11 bases, with 17 bases sitting between them. The length of the CDR3 is 12 residues. Germline lookup yields CDR1 GTSNPN and CDR2 SVGIG (reference sequence). DNA of the CDR3: TGTGCCTGGATTACCGGGGGGAGAAGGGCTTTCTTT. It yields the protein CAWITGGRRAFF.

The chain links TRBV4-1 to TRBJ1-4, with TRBD1 as a possible D gene (5 bases). There are 15 residues in the CDR3. CDR1 and CDR2 (germline): MGHRA, YSYEKL. The V and J ends lost 0 bases and 5 bases respectively, with 10 bases between them. CDR3 residues: CASSQEAGHNEKLFF. The CDR3 DNA follows: TGCGCCAGCAGCCAAGAAGCAGGGCACAATGAAAAACTGTTTTTT.

The J gene is TRBJ2-1, the V gene TRBV19; D gene ambiguous. Germline CDR1 LNHDA, CDR2 SQIVND (reference sequence). The CDR3 runs to 11 residues. The V gene lost 5 bases and the J gene lost 3 bases, with 2 bases spanning the gap. The CDR3 DNA follows: TGTGCCAGTAGTTTCTACAATGAGCAGTTCTTC. This codes for CASSFYNEQFF.

This clone occurred once. The rearrangement uses TRBV19 and TRBJ1-2; 8 bases line up with TRBD1. This CDR3 has 13 residues. Trimming at V came to 5 bases and at J to 3 bases, leaving 2 bases not matched to a gene. Per germline, CDR1 LNHDA and CDR2 SQIVND (reference sequence). The CDR3 sequence: CASSEQGDYGYTF. The CDR3 DNA reads TGTGCCAGTAGTGAACAGGGGGACTATGGCTACACCTTC.

The V call is TRBV5-1, the J call TRBJ2-2; the D is unclear. The ends were cut back, 0 bases at V and 6 bases at J, with 21 bases in the middle. CDR1 is SGHRS, CDR2 YFSETQ, per germline. This CDR3 is built from 18 residues. Here the CDR3 DNA reads TGCGCCAGCAGCTTGGACAGACAAAGGGTGAAGGTATCCGGGGAGCTGTTTTTT. The encoded protein is CASSLDRQRVKVSGELFF. Looking up the rest from reference TRBV5-1 and TRBJ2-2 gives the full variable domain: KAGVTQTPRYLIKTRGQQVTLSCSPISGHRSVSWYQQTPGQGLQFLFEYFSETQRNKGNFPGRFSGRQFSNSRSEMNVSTLELGDSALYLCASSLDRQRVKVSGELFFGEGSRLTVL.

V gene TRBV14 combines with J gene TRBJ1-1; the D gene is possibly TRBD1 (6 bases). This CDR3 region has 13 residues. Trimming removed 1 base from V and 9 bases from J, with 12 bases in between. Germline values: CDR1 SGHDN, CDR2 FVKESK. The CDR3 loop is CASSQVRGAQAFF. DNA for the CDR3: TGTGCCAGCAGCCAAGTAAGGGGGGCTCAAGCTTTCTTT.

The chain recombines TRBV15 with TRBJ1-3; D unresolved. Germline CDR1 and CDR2: LNHNV and YYDKDF (reference sequence). Trimming took 0 bases from V and 0 from J, leaving 27 bases between them. The CDR3 contains 22 residues. CDR3: CATSRELTKVASSLNSGNTIYF. DNA for the CDR3: TGTGCCACCAGCAGAGAATTAACTAAGGTAGCCAGCAGTCTCAACTCTGGAAACACCATATATTTT.

CDR3 sequence: CASSVGTGFDEKLFF. The DNA of the CDR3 is TGTGCCAGCAGCGTGGGGACAGGCTTTGATGAAAAACTGTTTTTT. This sequence joins TRBV9 and TRBJ1-4, with 8 bases fitting TRBD1. CDR3 length: 15 amino acids. Trimming removed 2 bases from V and 6 bases from J; junction bases left unmatched: 6. CDR1 and CDR2 from the germline V gene are SGDLS and YYNGEE.

This chain connects TRBV5-4 to TRBJ2-7; D remains ambiguous. The CDR3 is 13 amino acids. V was clipped by 5 bases and J by 0 bases, with 9 bases between them. The germline CDR1 and CDR2 sequences are SGHNT and YYREEE (reference sequence). This CDR3 is CASSSRGSYEQYF. The CDR3 DNA is TGTGCCAGCAGTTCTCGCGGCTCCTACGAGCAGTACTTC.

Regarding this clone: Relative to the germline gene, one junction end is altered; a read error may explain this. Different DNA sequences within this sample yield the same CDR3. The gene calls are TRBV6-1 and TRBJ1-5; D is perhaps TRBD1 (5 bases). CDR3 length equals 16 residues. CDR1 MNHNS and CDR2 SASEGT come from the germline V gene. CDR3 loop: CASSESVWGGNQPQHF. For the CDR3, the DNA is TGTGCTAGCAGTGAATCGGTGTGGGGGGGCAATCAGCCCCAGCATTTT.

Concerning this clone: This same CDR3 is encoded by further DNA sequences in the sample. The chain is built from TRBV29-1 and TRBJ2-7, with 11 bases identical to TRBD2. The length of the CDR3 is 13 residues. V trimming: 5 bases; J trimming: 3 bases; junction bases outside the gene matches: 3. Germline CDR1 is SQVTM and CDR2 is ANQGSEA. The CDR3 loop reads CSVLAGGGYEQYF. The CDR3 coding sequence is TGCAGCGTTTTAGCGGGAGGGGGCTACGAGCAGTACTTC.

The gene calls are TRBV5-8 and TRBJ2-7; 8 bases are a match to TRBD2. The CDR3 is 17 amino acids. With V trimmed by 2 bases and J by 1 base, 11 bases remained unmatched. Germline CDR1 and CDR2: SGHTS and YDEGEE. CDR3 sequence: CASSLQGRAGVSYEQYF. The DNA of the CDR3 is TGTGCCAGCAGCTTACAGGGTCGAGCGGGAGTATCCTACGAGCAGTACTTC.

This sequence joins TRBV10-3 and TRBJ2-7, with D unresolved. CDR3 size: 14 residues. Germline-derived CDR1 and CDR2 are ENHRY and SYGVKD. The V and J ends lost 3 bases and 0 bases respectively, with 9 bases between them. The CDR3 reads CAISEGPSSYEQYF. The CDR3 nucleotides read TGTGCCATCAGTGAAGGGCCGAGCTCCTACGAGCAGTACTTC.

V and J are TRBV11-2 and TRBJ2-1; 11 bases align to TRBD2. Germline CDR1 and CDR2: SGHAT and FQNNGV. The CDR3 has 15 amino acids. V was pared by 5 bases and J by 3 bases, with 3 bases of the junction left unmatched. CDR3 DNA: TGTGCCAGCAGCCGGACTAGCGGGTTCTACAATGAGCAGTTCTTC. It specifies CASSRTSGFYNEQFF.

This chain links TRBV7-3 with TRBJ2-5; D is possibly TRBD2 (6 bases). Deletions cut 5 bases from V and 2 bases from J, with 15 bases between. The CDR3 is 15 amino acids. The germline V gene encodes CDR1 SGHTA and CDR2 FQGTGA. The CDR3 sequence is CASSPSRDSQETQYF. The DNA of the CDR3 is TGTGCCAGCAGCCCGAGTAGGGACTCGCAAGAGACCCAGTACTTC.

This clone was seen a single time. The V gene is TRBV7-2, the J gene TRBJ2-5, with D tentatively TRBD2 (6 bases). V lost 5 bases, J lost 2 bases, and 21 bases lay in between. CDR3 length: 17 amino acids. Germline V gene data show CDR1 as SGHTA and CDR2 as FQGNSA. The CDR3 is CASSPILPGVIQETQYF. The CDR3 DNA reads TGTGCCAGCAGCCCAATTTTGCCGGGAGTGATTCAAGAGACCCAGTACTTC.

V gene TRBV7-9 combines with J gene TRBJ2-7; D gene uncertain. Germline V CDR1 and CDR2: SEHNR, FQNEAQ (reference sequence). V was trimmed by 1 base and J by 1 base, leaving 2 bases between them. The CDR3 contains 12 residues. The CDR3 DNA sequence: TGTGCCAGCAGCTTAGGTTCCTACGAGCAGTACTTC. Translating it yields CASSLGSYEQYF.

The chain couples TRBV29-1 to TRBJ2-7; 7 bases agree with TRBD1. The CDR3 extends over 14 amino acids. The trim removed 4 bases at V and 3 bases at J, leaving 9 bases unmatched. Germline assignment: CDR1 SQVTM and CDR2 ANQGSEA. DNA for the CDR3: TGCAGCGTTGGTTCTCTGGGACAGCGCTACGAGCAGTACTTC. This translates into CSVGSLGQRYEQYF.

The V and J genes are TRBV30 and TRBJ1-1; 7 nucleotides agree with TRBD1. The CDR3 is made up of 14 amino acids. With V trimmed by 3 bases and J by 3 bases, 7 bases remained unmatched. Per germline, CDR1 GTSNPN and CDR2 SVGIG (reference sequence). The CDR3 sequence is CAWRTGLVDTEAFF. As DNA, the CDR3 is TGTGCCTGGAGGACAGGGTTGGTAGACACTGAAGCTTTCTTT.

This clone was counted between two and nine times. The J gene is TRBJ1-3, the V gene TRBV11-2, with 7 positions matching TRBD1. Looked up from germline, CDR1 is SGHAT and CDR2 is FQNNGV. The CDR3 totals 14 residues. V dropped 1 base and J dropped 4; count of bases not matched to a gene: 1. This CDR3 reads CASSLGGGGNTIYF. CDR3 bases: TGTGCCAGCAGCTTAGGAGGGGGCGGAAACACCATATATTTT.

This chain uses TRBV28 with TRBJ1-4; tentative D call: TRBD1 (6 bases). The length of the CDR3 is 14 residues. Germline lookup yields CDR1 MDHEN and CDR2 SYDVKM. V lost 5 bases and J 4 bases, leaving 11 bases between the germline ends. CDR3 DNA sequence: TGTGCCAGCAGTCTACAGGGAAATAATGAAAAACTGTTTTTT. Amino acid sequence: CASSLQGNNEKLFF.

This clone showed up just once. The rearrangement joins TRBV2 to TRBJ1-3, with D possibly matching TRBD1 (5 bases). V gave up 4 bases and J gave up 0 bases, with 10 bases separating them. CDR1 is SNHLY and CDR2 is FYNNEI in the germline V gene. The CDR3 totals 15 residues. CDR3 amino acids: CASSAGTGSGNTIYF. DNA for the CDR3: TGTGCCAGCAGTGCCGGGACCGGCTCTGGAAACACCATATATTTT.

The chain uses TRBV6-1 and TRBJ1-5; 8 bases align to TRBD1. Germline V gene sequence: CDR1 MNHNS, CDR2 SASEGT. V lost 2 bases to trimming and J lost 7 bases; unmatched junction nucleotides: 4. The CDR3 is made up of 14 amino acids. The CDR3 reads CASSEQGARQPQHF. The CDR3 bases are TGTGCCAGCAGTGAACAGGGGGCAAGACAGCCCCAGCATTTT.

The rearrangement links TRBV7-9 to TRBJ1-1; no clear D gene. The CDR3 is 13 residues long. Germline CDR1 SEHNR, CDR2 FQNEAQ (reference sequence). V was cut by 2 bases and J by 0 bases, with 4 bases left in between. The CDR3 DNA follows: TGTGCCAGCAGCTTACGGATGAACACTGAAGCTTTCTTT. The encoded protein is CASSLRMNTEAFF.

About this clone: A junction end diverges from the germline sequence, so it may reflect a read error. The V call is TRBV5-1, the J call TRBJ2-1; 8 bases are a match to TRBD2. The CDR3 loop spans 19 amino acids. Germline CDR1 is SGHRS and CDR2 is YFSETQ. As DNA, the CDR3 is TGCGCCAGCAGCTTGATGCCGTTCCCGGACCTTCATAGCGGGATTTATAAAGTCTTC. Protein sequence: CASSLMPFPDLHSGIYKVF.

J is TRBJ1-5 and V is TRBV30, with 9 bases lining up with TRBD1. CDR3 length: 14 amino acids. CDR1 is GTSNPN, CDR2 SVGIG, per germline (reference sequence). V lost 1 base and J lost 4; bases outside the gene matches: 2. The CDR3 sequence is CAWSATGGNQPQHF. CDR3 DNA: TGTGCCTGGAGTGCGACAGGGGGGAATCAGCCCCAGCATTTT.

The chain has TRBV18 and TRBJ2-7, with TRBD1 matching over 7 bases. The CDR3 loop spans 12 amino acids. In germline, CDR1 is KGHSH, CDR2 LQKENI. Trimming took 4 bases from V and 4 from J; bases not matched to a gene: 1. In nucleotides, the CDR3 is TGTGCCAGCTCACGACAGGGTTACGAGCAGTACTTC. Protein sequence: CASSRQGYEQYF.

Here the CDR3 reads CASSLASEQFF. The CDR3 DNA reads TGTGCCAGCAGCTTAGCGTCTGAGCAGTTCTTC. The chain uses TRBV7-9 and TRBJ2-1; D gene uncertain. Germline V gene data show CDR1 as SEHNR and CDR2 as FQNEAQ (reference sequence). The CDR3 length is 11 residues. V lost 0 bases and J 9 bases, leaving 3 bases between the germline ends.